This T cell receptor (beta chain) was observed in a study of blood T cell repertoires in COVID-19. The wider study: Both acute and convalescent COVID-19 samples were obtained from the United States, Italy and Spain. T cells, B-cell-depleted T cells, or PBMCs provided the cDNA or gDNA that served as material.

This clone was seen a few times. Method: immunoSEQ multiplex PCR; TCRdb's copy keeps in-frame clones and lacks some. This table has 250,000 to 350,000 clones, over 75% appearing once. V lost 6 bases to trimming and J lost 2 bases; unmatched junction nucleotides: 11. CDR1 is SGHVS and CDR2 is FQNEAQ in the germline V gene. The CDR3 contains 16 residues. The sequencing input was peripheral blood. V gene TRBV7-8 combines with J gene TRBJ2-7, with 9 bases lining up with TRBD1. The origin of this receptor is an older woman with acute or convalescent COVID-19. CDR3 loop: CASSLTGGAWTYEQYF. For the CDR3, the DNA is TGTGCCAGCAGTTTAACAGGGGGCGCATGGACCTACGAGCAGTACTTC.